This T cell receptor (beta chain) was found in a study of cytomegalovirus exposure and HLA in healthy donors. Study-wide findings and caveats: There were some 150 TCR beta chains listed as cytomegalovirus-associated.

The PCR had 60 Vbeta and 13 Jbeta primers. TCRdb's copy holds only in-frame clones and misses some; the assay was immunoSEQ multiplex PCR. The data contain 100,000 to 120,000 clones, roughly 80% of them singletons. As concerns this clone: Its antigen is currently unknown.

Germline values: CDR1 SGHRS, CDR2 YFSETQ. Trimming pared 2 bases from V and 2 bases from J, leaving 9 bases between. The length of the CDR3 is 14 residues. What was sequenced was PBMCs. The sequence derives from a woman in her thirties or forties in good health and CMV-seropositive. V and J are TRBV5-1 and TRBJ2-3; tentatively, D is TRBD2 (5 bases). As DNA, the CDR3 is TGCGCCAGCAGCTTCCTAGCCAACACAGATACGCAGTATTTT. Encoded protein: CASSFLANTDTQYF.